This record concerns one T cell receptor (beta chain) sequence. These data come from a study of cytomegalovirus exposure and HLA in healthy donors. Researchers ran the PCR with 60 Vbeta and 13 Jbeta primers. Assay used: immunoSEQ multiplex PCR; TCRdb lists only in-frame clones, some missing. In the table there are around 40,000 clones, roughly three quarters of which are singletons. Looked up from germline, CDR1 is SNHLY and CDR2 is FYNNEI. The V end was cut by 5 bases, the J end by 7 bases, with 9 bases between. This CDR3 is 12 amino acids long. The rearrangement joins TRBV2 to TRBJ1-5; weak D call: TRBD1 (6 bases). Sequenced input: PBMCs. The source of this sequence is a man aged 25-40 years in good health and CMV-seronegative. The DNA for the CDR3 is TGTGCCAGCAGTCCACAGGGCCAGCCCCAGCATTTT. Translation gives CASSPQGQPQHF.